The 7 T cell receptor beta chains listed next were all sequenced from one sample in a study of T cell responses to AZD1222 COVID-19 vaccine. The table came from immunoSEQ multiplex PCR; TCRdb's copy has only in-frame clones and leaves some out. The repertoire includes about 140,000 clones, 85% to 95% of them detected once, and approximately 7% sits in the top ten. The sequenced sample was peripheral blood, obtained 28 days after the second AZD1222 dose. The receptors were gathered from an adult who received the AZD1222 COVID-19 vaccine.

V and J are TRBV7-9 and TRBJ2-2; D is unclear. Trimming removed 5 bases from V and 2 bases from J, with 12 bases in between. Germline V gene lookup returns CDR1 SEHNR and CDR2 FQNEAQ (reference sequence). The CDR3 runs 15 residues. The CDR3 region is CASSPLSLNTGELFF. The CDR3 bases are TGTGCCAGCAGCCCGCTCTCCCTAAACACCGGGGAGCTGTTTTTT. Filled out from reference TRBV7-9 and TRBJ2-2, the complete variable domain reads DTGVSQNPRHKITKRGQNVTFRCDPISEHNRLYWYRQTLGQGPEFLTYFQNEAQLEKSRLLSDRFSAERPKGSFSTLEIQRTEQGDSAMYLCASSPLSLNTGELFFGEGSRLTVL.

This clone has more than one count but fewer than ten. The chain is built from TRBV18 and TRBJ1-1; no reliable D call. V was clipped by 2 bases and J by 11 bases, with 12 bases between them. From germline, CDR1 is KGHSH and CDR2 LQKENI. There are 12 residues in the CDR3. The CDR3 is CASSPDGFGAFF. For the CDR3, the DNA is TGTGCCAGCTCACCAGACGGGTTCGGGGCTTTCTTT.

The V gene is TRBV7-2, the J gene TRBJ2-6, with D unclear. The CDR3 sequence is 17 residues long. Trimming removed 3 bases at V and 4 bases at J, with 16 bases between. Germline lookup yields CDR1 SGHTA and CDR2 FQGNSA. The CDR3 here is CASSFTNPGVGANVLTF. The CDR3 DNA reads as TGTGCCAGCAGCTTCACGAACCCGGGTGTAGGGGCCAACGTCCTGACTTTC.

The CDR3 DNA is TGTGCCAGCAGTTTAAATCGGATGAACACTGAAGCTTTCTTT. Amino acid sequence: CASSLNRMNTEAFF. V is TRBV27 and J is TRBJ1-1; D remains ambiguous. The CDR3 totals 14 residues. The germline CDR1 and CDR2 sequences are MNHEY and SMNVEV (reference sequence). Trimming removed 2 bases at V and 0 bases at J, with 7 bases between.

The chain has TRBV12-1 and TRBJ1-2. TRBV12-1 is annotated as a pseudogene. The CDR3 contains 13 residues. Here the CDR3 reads CASSFNGYYGYTF. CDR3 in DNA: TGTGCCAGCAGCTTTAATGGTTACTATGGCTACACCTTC.

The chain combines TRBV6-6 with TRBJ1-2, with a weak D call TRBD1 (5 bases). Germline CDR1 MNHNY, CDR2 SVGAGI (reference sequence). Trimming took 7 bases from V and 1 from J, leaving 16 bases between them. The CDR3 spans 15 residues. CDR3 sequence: CASNDWGEDNYGYTF. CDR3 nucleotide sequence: TGTGCCAGCAATGACTGGGGGGAAGATAACTATGGCTACACCTTC.

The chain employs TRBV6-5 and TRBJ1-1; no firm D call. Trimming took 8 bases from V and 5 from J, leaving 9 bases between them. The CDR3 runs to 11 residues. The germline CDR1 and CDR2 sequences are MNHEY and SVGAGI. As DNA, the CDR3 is TGTGCCAGCCGGATAAGGACTGAAGCTTTCTTT. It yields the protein CASRIRTEAFF.